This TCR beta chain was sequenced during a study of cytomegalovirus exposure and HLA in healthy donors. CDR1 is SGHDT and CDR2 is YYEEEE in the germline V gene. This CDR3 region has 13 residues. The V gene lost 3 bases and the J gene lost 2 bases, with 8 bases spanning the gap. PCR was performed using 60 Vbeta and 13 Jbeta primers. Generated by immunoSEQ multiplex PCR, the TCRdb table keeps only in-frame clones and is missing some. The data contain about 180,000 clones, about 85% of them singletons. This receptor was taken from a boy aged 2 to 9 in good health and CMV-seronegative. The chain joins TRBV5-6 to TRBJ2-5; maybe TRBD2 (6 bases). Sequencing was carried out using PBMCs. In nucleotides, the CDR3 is TGTGCCAGCAGCTCCGCGGGACAAGAGACCCAGTACTTC. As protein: CASSSAGQETQYF.